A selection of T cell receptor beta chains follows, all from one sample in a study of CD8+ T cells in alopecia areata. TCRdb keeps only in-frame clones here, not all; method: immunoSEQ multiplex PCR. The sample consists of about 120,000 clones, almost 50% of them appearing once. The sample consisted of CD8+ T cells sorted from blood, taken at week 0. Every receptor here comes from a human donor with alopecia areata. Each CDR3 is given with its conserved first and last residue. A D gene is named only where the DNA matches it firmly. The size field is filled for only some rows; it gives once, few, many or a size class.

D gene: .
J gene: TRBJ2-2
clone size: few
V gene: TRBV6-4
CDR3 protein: CASSDSSTGELFF
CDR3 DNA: TGTGCCAGCAGTGACTCTTCCACCGGGGAGCTGTTTTTT

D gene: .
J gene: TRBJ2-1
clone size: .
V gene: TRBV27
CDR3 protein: CASSLRDQSSYNEQFF
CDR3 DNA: TGTGCCAGCAGTTTACGGGACCAGAGCTCCTACAATGAGCAGTTCTTC

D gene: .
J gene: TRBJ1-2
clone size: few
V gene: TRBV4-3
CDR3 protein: CASSQDLTVGPTTNYGYTF
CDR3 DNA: TGCGCCAGCAGCCAAGACCTAACCGTGGGACCGACAACTAACTATGGCTACACCTTC

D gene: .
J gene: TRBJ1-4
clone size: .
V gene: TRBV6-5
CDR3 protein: CASSYSSEGEKLFF
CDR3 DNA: TGTGCCAGCAGTTACTCGTCGGAGGGTGAAAAACTGTTTTTT

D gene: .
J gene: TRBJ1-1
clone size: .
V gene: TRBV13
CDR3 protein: CASSSNTEAFF
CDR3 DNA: TGTGCCAGCAGCTCGAACACTGAAGCTTTCTTT

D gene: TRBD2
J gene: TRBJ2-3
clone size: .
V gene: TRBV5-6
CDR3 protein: CASSSGLAGITDTQYF
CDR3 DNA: TGTGCCAGCAGCTCTGGACTAGCGGGGATCACAGATACGCAGTATTTT

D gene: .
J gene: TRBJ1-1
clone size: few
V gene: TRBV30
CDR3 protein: CASVTVNTEAFF
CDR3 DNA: TGTGCCTCCGTGACGGTCAACACTGAAGCTTTCTTT

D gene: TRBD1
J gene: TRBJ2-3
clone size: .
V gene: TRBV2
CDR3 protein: CASSEKDRAKDTQYF
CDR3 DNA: TGTGCCAGCAGTGAAAAAGACAGGGCTAAAGATACGCAGTATTTT

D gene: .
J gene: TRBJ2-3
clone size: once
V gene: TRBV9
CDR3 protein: CASSVPLGGTDTQYF
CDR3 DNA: TGTGCCAGCAGCGTCCCTCTTGGGGGCACAGATACGCAGTATTTT

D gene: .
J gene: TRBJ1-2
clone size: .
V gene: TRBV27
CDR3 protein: CASSLGRDNGYTF
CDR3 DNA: TGTGCCAGCAGTTTGGGCAGGGACAATGGCTACACCTTC

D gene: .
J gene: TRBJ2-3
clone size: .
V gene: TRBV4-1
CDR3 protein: CASSLQMGTTYRTDTQYF
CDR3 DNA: TGCGCCAGCAGCCTGCAGATGGGGACCACCTACAGGACAGATACGCAGTATTTT

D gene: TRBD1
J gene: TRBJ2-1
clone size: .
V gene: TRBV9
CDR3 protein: CASSVATGGNEQFF
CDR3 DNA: TGTGCCAGCAGCGTAGCTACAGGGGGGAATGAGCAGTTCTTC

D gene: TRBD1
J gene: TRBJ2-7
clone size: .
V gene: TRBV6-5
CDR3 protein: CASSLWTGGPYEQYF
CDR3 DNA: TGTGCCAGCAGCCTTTGGACAGGGGGCCCCTACGAGCAGTACTTC

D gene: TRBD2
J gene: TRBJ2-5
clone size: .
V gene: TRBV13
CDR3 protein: CASSPRTSGKETQYF
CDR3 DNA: TGTGCCAGCAGCCCCCGGACTAGCGGAAAAGAGACCCAGTACTTC

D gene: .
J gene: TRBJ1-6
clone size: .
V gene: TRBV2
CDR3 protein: CASRLSSGGADSPLHF
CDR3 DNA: TGTGCCAGCAGGCTCTCCTCGGGGGGCGCCGATTCACCCCTCCACTTT

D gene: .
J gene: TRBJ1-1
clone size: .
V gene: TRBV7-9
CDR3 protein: CASRADREAFF
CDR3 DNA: TGTGCCAGCAGAGCCGACAGGGAAGCTTTCTTT

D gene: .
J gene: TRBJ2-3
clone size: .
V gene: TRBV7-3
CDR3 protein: CASSWTSSTDTQYF
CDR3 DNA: TGTGCCAGCAGCTGGACATCTAGCACAGATACGCAGTATTTT

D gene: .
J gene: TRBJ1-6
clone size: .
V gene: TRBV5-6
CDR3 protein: CASSLIGEGSPLHF
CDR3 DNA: TGTGCCAGCAGCCTTATCGGCGAGGGTTCACCCCTCCACTTT

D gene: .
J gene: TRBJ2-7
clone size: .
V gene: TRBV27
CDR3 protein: CASSLSLAADRTYEQYF
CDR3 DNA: TGTGCCAGCAGTTTATCGCTGGCAGCCGATCGAACCTACGAGCAGTACTTC

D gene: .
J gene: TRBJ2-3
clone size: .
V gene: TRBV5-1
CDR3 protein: CASSLALDHHTQYF
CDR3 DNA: TGCGCCAGCAGCTTGGCCCTGGACCATCATACGCAGTATTTT

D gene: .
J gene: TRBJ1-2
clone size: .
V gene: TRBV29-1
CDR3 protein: CSVEDQSGYGYTF
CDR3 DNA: TGCAGCGTTGAAGATCAGTCAGGCTATGGCTACACCTTC